The entry below describes one T cell receptor beta chain. These data come from a study of blood T cell repertoires in COVID-19. Study-level background: Acute and convalescent COVID-19 samples came from the United States, Italy and Spain. In each case, the material was cDNA or gDNA derived from T cells, B-cell-depleted T cells, or PBMCs.

The CDR3 runs to 14 residues. Trimming removed 1 base from V and 6 bases from J, with 13 bases in between. The germline V gene has CDR1 MNHEY and CDR2 SMNVEV (reference sequence). In the original processing: Using reference gene primer amplification, nucleated cell counts were estimated. Libraries were prepared by immunoSEQ multiplex PCR; TCRdb keeps only in-frame clonotypes and omits some of them. V and J calls plus clone size are reproduced from that table; the DNA served to infer D and trimming. Here the sample spans roughly 250,000 clones, about four fifths being singletons. The source of this sequence is a woman aged 70 to 79 with acute or convalescent COVID-19. The rearrangement uses TRBV27 and TRBJ2-7; TRBD1 might be the D (6 bases). Sequenced input: peripheral blood. CDR3 residues: CASSLWNRAGEQYF. As DNA, the CDR3 is TGTGCCAGCAGTTTATGGAACAGGGCGGGCGAGCAGTACTTC.